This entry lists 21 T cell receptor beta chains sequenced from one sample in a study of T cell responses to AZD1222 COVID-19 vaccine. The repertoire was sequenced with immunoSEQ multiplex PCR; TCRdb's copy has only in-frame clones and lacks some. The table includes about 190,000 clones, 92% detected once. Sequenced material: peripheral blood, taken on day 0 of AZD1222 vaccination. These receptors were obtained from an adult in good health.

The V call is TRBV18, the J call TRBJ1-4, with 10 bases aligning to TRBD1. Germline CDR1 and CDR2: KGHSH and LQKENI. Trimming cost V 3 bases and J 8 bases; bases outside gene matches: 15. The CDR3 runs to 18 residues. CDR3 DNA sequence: TGTGCCAGCTCACCGATGATGACAGGGGGCCCGGCAGGGGAAAAACTGTTTTTT. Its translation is CASSPMMTGGPAGEKLFF.

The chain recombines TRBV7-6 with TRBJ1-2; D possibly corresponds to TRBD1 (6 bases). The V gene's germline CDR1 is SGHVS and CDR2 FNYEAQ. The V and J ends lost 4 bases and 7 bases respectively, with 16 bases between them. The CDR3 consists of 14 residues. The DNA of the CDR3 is TGTGCCAGCAGCTCCCCTGGGGGCGCGAGTGGCTACACCTTC. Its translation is CASSSPGGASGYTF.

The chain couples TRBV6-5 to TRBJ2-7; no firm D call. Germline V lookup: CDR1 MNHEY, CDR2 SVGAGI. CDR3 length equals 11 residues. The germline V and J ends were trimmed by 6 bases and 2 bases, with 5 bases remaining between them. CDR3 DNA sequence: TGTGCCAGCAGCTCGGCCTACGAGCAGTACTTC. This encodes CASSSAYEQYF.

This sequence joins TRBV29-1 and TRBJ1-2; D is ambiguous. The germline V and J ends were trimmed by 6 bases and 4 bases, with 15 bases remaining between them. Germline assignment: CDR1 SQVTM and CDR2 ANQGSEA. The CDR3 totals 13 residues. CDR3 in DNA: TGCAGCGTAGCAAGGACGGGCTCCTATGGCTACACCTTC. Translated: CSVARTGSYGYTF.

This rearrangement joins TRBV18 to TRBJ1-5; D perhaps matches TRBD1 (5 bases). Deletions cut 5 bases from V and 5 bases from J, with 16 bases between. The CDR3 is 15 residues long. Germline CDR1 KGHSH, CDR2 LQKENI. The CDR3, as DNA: TGTGCCAGCTCATCTTATACAGGAGCTGATCAGCCCCAGCATTTT. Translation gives CASSSYTGADQPQHF.

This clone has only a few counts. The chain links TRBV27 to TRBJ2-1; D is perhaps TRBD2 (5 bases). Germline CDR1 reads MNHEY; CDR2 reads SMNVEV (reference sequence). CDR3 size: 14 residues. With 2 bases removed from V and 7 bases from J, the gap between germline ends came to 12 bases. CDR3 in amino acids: CASSLRRAINEQFF. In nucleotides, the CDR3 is TGTGCCAGCAGTTTAAGGCGGGCGATTAATGAGCAGTTCTTC.

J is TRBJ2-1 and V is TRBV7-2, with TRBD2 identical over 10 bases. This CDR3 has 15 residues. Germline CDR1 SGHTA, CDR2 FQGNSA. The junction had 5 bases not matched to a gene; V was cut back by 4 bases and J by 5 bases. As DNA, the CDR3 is TGTGCCAGCAGCTCTAGCGGGGGAACCGACAATGAGCAGTTCTTC. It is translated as CASSSSGGTDNEQFF.

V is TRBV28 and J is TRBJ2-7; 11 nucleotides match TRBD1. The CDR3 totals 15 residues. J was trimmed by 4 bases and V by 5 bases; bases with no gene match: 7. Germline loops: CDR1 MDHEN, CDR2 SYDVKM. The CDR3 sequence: CASSNPGQGVYEQYF. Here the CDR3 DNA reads TGTGCCAGCAGTAACCCGGGACAGGGGGTTTACGAGCAGTACTTC.

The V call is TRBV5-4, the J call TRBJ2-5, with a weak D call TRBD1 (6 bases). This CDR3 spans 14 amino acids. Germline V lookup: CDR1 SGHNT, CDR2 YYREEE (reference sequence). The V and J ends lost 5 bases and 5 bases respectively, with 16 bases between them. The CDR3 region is CASSAQGQGETQYF. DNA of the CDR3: TGTGCCAGCAGTGCGCAGGGGCAGGGGGAGACCCAGTACTTC.

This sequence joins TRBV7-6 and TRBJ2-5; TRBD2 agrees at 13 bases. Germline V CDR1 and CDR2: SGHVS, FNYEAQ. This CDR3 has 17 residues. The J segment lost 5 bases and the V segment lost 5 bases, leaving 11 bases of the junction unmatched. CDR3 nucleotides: TGTGCCAGCAGCCGAACCACCGGGACTAGCGGGACGGAGACCCAGTACTTC. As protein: CASSRTTGTSGTETQYF.

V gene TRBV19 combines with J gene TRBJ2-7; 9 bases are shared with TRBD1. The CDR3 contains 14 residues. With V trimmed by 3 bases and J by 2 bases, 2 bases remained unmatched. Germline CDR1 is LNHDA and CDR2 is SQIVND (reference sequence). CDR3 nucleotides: TGTGCCAGTAGTATGGGACAGGGCCCCTACGAGCAGTACTTC. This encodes CASSMGQGPYEQYF.

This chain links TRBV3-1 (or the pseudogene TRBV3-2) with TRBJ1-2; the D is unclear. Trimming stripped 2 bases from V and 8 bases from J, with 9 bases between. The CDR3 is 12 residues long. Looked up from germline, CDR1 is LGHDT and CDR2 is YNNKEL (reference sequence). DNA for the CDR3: TGTGCCAGCAGCCAACTGAGGTGGGGCTACACCTTC. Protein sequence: CASSQLRWGYTF.

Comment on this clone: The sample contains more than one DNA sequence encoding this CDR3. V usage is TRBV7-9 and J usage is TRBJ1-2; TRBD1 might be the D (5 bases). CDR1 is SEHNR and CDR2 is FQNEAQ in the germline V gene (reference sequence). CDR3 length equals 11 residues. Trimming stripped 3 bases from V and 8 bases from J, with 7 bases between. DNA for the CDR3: TGTGCCAGCAGCTTGGGGGACGGCTACACCTTC. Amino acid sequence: CASSLGDGYTF.

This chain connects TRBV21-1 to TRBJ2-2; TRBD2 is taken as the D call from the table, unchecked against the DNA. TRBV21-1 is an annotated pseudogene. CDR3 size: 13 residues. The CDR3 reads CASSKVAPTLPFF. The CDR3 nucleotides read TGTGCCAGCAGCAAAGTAGCACCGACCTTACCGTTTTTT.

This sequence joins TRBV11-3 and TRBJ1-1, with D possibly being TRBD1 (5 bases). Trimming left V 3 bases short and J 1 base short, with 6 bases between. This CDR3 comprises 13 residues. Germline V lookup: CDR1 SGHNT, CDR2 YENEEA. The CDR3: CASSFGGNTEAFF. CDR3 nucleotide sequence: TGTGCCAGCAGCTTCGGGGGGAACACTGAAGCTTTCTTT.

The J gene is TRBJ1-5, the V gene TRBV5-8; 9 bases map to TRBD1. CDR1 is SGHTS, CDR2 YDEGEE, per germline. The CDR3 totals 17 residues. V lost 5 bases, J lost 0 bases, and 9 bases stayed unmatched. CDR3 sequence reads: CASSLQGASYSNQPQHF. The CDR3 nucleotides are TGTGCCAGCAGTCTACAGGGGGCGAGCTATAGCAATCAGCCCCAGCATTTT.

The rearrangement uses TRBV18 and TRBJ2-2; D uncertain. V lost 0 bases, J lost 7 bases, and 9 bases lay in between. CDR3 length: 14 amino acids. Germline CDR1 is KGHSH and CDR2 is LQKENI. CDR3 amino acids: CASSPPRRNGELFF. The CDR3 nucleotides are TGTGCCAGCTCACCACCGAGGCGAAACGGGGAGCTGTTTTTT.

The CDR3 bases are TGTGCCACCAGTGACCGCACTCCGGGGGCGGGGGCATACAATGAGCAGTTCTTC. Translated: CATSDRTPGAGAYNEQFF. The chain combines TRBV24-1 with TRBJ2-1; weak D call: TRBD2 (7 bases). V shed 4 bases and J shed 4 bases, with 22 bases lying between them. This CDR3 spans 18 amino acids. Germline V gives CDR1 KGHDR, CDR2 SFDVKD.

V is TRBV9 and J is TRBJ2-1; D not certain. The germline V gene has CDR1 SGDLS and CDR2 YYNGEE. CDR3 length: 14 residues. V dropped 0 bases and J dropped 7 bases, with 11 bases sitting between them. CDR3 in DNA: TGTGCCAGCAGCGTAGCCGTTTTGATGAATGAGCAGTTCTTC. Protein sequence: CASSVAVLMNEQFF.

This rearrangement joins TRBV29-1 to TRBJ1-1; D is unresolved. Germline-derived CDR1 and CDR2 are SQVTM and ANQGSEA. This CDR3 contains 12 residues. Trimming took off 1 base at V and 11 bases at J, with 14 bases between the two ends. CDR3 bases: TGCAGCGTTGAAGGATCGACTTCGGTCGCTTTCTTT. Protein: CSVEGSTSVAFF.

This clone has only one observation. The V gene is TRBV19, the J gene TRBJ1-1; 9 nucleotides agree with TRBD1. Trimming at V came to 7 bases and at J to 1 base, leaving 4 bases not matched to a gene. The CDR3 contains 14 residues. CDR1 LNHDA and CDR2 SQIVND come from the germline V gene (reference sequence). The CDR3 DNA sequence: TGTGCCAGTACTCTACAGGGGGCGAACACTGAAGCTTTCTTT. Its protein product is CASTLQGANTEAFF.